This is a list of T cell receptor beta chains from one sample in a study. TCRdb fed the RT-PCR reads into MiXCR, producing one record per CDR3 protein. The table records about 700,000 distinct CDR3 sequences, approximately 15% of them present only once. Specimen: memory CD4+ T cells from blood. The source is a female donor in good health, serving as a healthy control. Each CDR3 is given with its conserved first and last residue. Fields, in order: clone size, V gene, J gene, D gene, CDR3 protein, CDR3 DNA. D genes are given only for firm matches. Clone size is stated in some rows and not others, as once, few, many or a class when expanded.

>many|TRBV10-3|TRBJ2-1|TRBD2
CAISRLAGGPGEQFF
TGTGCCATCAGCCGACTAGCGGGAGGGCCTGGTGAGCAGTTCTTC
>-|TRBV15|TRBJ2-5|-
CATSRPGGEETQYF
TGTGCCACCAGCAGGCCAGGGGGGGAAGAGACCCAGTACTTC
>few|TRBV2|TRBJ2-1|-
CASRNDYGEQFF
TGTGCCAGCAGGAACGACTACGGTGAGCAGTTCTTC
>-|TRBV4-2|TRBJ1-2|TRBD1
CASSQGEGQAYGYTF
TGTGCCAGCAGCCAAGGAGAAGGACAGGCTTATGGCTACACCTTC
>many|TRBV12-3/TRBV12-4|TRBJ2-1|-
CASSSQTGEQFF
TGTGCCAGCAGTTCTCAGACCGGAGAGCAGTTCTTC
>few|TRBV6-6|TRBJ1-1|-
CASSSLTGEAFF
TGTGCCAGCAGTTCCCTGACAGGTGAAGCTTTCTTT
>-|TRBV7-8|TRBJ2-5|TRBD1
CASSLRGRGNEETQYF
TGTGCCAGCAGCTTAAGAGGCAGGGGGAATGAAGAGACCCAGTACTTC
>-|TRBV12-3/TRBV12-4|TRBJ2-1|TRBD2
CASSRTSNSIPYNEQFF
TGTGCCAGCAGTCGGACTAGCAACTCCATCCCCTACAATGAGCAGTTCTTC
>-|TRBV11-2|TRBJ2-3|TRBD2
CASSLKTGGSLPQYF
TGTGCCAGCAGCTTAAAAACGGGAGGGTCACTCCCGCAGTATTTT
>few|TRBV20-1|TRBJ1-5|-
CSAKRWGQSNQPQHF
TGCAGTGCTAAGAGATGGGGGCAGTCGAATCAGCCCCAGCATTTT
>-|TRBV7-2|TRBJ1-1|-
CASSLFAGTEAFF
TGTGCCAGCAGCTTATTCGCGGGGACTGAAGCTTTCTTT
>few|TRBV6-5|TRBJ2-6|TRBD1
CASSYFSGTAGANVLTF
TGTGCCAGCAGTTACTTCTCGGGGACAGCTGGGGCCAACGTCCTGACTTTC
>many|TRBV7-9|TRBJ2-7|TRBD2
CASSPLLAGVSYEQYF
TGTGCCAGCAGCCCCTTACTAGCGGGAGTTTCCTACGAGCAGTACTTC
>-|TRBV6-2/TRBV6-3|TRBJ1-6|-
CASSFIDENSPLHF
TGTGCCAGCAGTTTTATCGATGAGAATTCACCCCTCCACTTT
>many|TRBV5-8|TRBJ1-1|TRBD1
CASRRDRSYMNTEAFF
TGTGCCAGCCGCCGGGACAGGAGCTACATGAACACTGAAGCTTTCTTT
>many|TRBV10-3|TRBJ2-3|-
CAISRQLSTDTQYF
TGTGCCATCAGTAGACAGCTTAGCACAGATACGCAGTATTTT
>many|TRBV10-3|TRBJ2-5|-
CAIGLETQYF
TGTGCCATCGGTCTGGAGACCCAGTACTTC
>-|TRBV20-1|TRBJ1-5|-
CSATEGGNQPQHF
TGCAGTGCTACGGAGGGGGGGAATCAGCCCCAGCATTTT
>-|TRBV27|TRBJ2-5|TRBD2
CASSPSGGGGRETQYF
TGTGCCAGCAGTCCGTCGGGAGGGGGAGGTAGGGAGACCCAGTACTTC
>-|TRBV27|TRBJ2-2|-
CASMDWQSNTGELFF
TGTGCCAGCATGGATTGGCAGTCGAACACCGGGGAGCTGTTTTTT
>-|TRBV6-6|TRBJ1-6|-
CASILRAPGDQASPLHF
TGTGCCAGCATTCTTAGGGCGCCGGGAGATCAGGCTTCACCCCTCCACTTT
>-|TRBV20-1|TRBJ2-1|TRBD2
CSARDSASGSIYEQFF
TGCAGTGCTAGAGACTCAGCAAGCGGGAGCATTTATGAGCAGTTCTTC
>-|TRBV27|TRBJ1-1|TRBD1
CASSFMDRGTEAFF
TGTGCCAGCAGTTTTATGGACAGGGGAACTGAAGCTTTCTTT
>-|TRBV29-1|TRBJ2-5|-
CSVEDLSAGTQYF
TGCAGCGTTGAAGATCTTAGCGCGGGGACCCAGTACTTC
>many|TRBV4-3|TRBJ1-4|TRBD1
CASSRRTGTPDEKLFF
TGCGCCAGCAGCCGAAGGACAGGAACTCCGGATGAAAAACTGTTTTTT
>many|TRBV6-6|TRBJ2-2|-
CASGRINTGELFF
TGTGCCAGCGGTCGGATCAACACCGGGGAGCTGTTTTTT
>few|TRBV12-5|TRBJ2-1|-
CASGFTTRLYNEQFF
TGTGCTAGTGGATTCACGACTAGACTCTACAATGAGCAGTTCTTC
>-|TRBV24-1|TRBJ2-5|-
CATSDVQVRSGTQYF
TGTGCCACCAGTGATGTACAGGTTCGGTCGGGGACCCAGTACTTC
>many|TRBV4-3|TRBJ1-5|-
CASSPGLIGTEVSTQHF
TGCGCCAGCAGCCCCGGGCTCATCGGGACGGAGGTTAGCACCCAGCATTTT
>-|TRBV28|TRBJ1-2|-
CASARDGYYGYTF
TGTGCCAGCGCCCGGGACGGATACTATGGCTACACCTTC
>-|TRBV20-1|TRBJ1-1|TRBD1
CSARSGTGPNTEAFF
TGCAGTGCTAGATCCGGGACAGGCCCGAACACTGAAGCTTTCTTT
>-|TRBV5-1|TRBJ2-3|-
CASSLGVLGSDTQYF
TGCGCCAGCAGCTTGGGAGTTTTGGGTTCAGATACGCAGTATTTT
>many|TRBV2|TRBJ2-5|-
CASRTTGETQYF
TGTGCCAGCAGGACGACAGGAGAGACCCAGTACTTC
>few|TRBV12-3/TRBV12-4|TRBJ2-3|-
CASRGSTRGSDTQYF
TGTGCCAGCAGGGGGTCTACTAGAGGGAGTGATACGCAGTATTTT
>-|TRBV7-3|TRBJ2-3|TRBD2
CASSKRLAGADTQYF
TGTGCCAGCAGCAAACGACTAGCGGGAGCAGATACGCAGTATTTT
>once|TRBV18|TRBJ2-5|TRBD1
CASSPRRDREGETQYF
TGTGCCAGCTCACCACGGCGGGACAGGGAGGGAGAGACCCAGTACTTC
>once|TRBV11-2|TRBJ1-4|-
CASSKLGNEKLFF
TGTGCCAGCAGCAAGTTAGGGAACGAAAAACTGTTTTTT
>-|TRBV16|TRBJ1-5|-
CASSQFGADYSNQPQHF
TGTGCCAGCAGCCAATTTGGGGCAGACTATAGCAATCAGCCCCAGCATTTT
>-|TRBV24-1|TRBJ1-1|-
CATRTEAFF
TGTGCCACCAGAACTGAAGCTTTCTTT
>-|TRBV5-1|TRBJ2-5|-
CASSLDPFLAQETQYF
TGCGCCAGCAGCTTGGACCCATTTCTAGCACAAGAGACCCAGTACTTC
>many|TRBV7-2|TRBJ2-1|-
CASSLLSHEQFF
TGTGCCAGCAGCTTATTGAGCCATGAGCAGTTCTTC
>few|TRBV6-6|TRBJ1-6|-
CASTWDLSYNSPLHF
TGTGCCAGCACCTGGGACTTATCCTATAATTCACCCCTCCACTTT
>-|TRBV7-8|TRBJ2-2|-
CASSRYQGQPFANTGELFF
TGTGCCAGCAGCCGATATCAGGGACAACCATTCGCGAACACCGGGGAGCTGTTTTTT
>-|TRBV18|TRBJ2-7|TRBD2
CASSPMGGTAGEQYF
TGTGCCAGCTCACCAATGGGGGGGACGGCGGGCGAGCAGTACTTC
>few|TRBV10-3|TRBJ2-4|TRBD2
CAISETSGRAGWNIQYF
TGTGCCATCAGTGAGACTAGCGGGAGGGCCGGGTGGAACATTCAGTACTTC
>few|TRBV5-1|TRBJ1-1|-
CASSWVENTEAFF
TGCGCCAGCAGTTGGGTAGAGAACACTGAAGCTTTCTTT
>many|TRBV10-3|TRBJ2-1|TRBD2
CAISGVASGRRNEQFF
TGTGCCATCAGTGGTGTGGCTAGCGGGAGGCGTAATGAGCAGTTCTTC
>few|TRBV20-1|TRBJ2-7|TRBD2
CSVRRSGGYEQYF
TGCAGTGTTCGCCGTAGCGGGGGATACGAGCAGTACTTC
>few|TRBV7-2|TRBJ2-6|TRBD1
CASSQGQAGANVLTF
TGTGCCAGCAGTCAGGGACAGGCTGGGGCCAACGTCCTGACTTTC
>few|TRBV7-9|TRBJ1-4|-
CASSGTSTELFF
TGTGCCAGTTCCGGGACATCTACCGAACTGTTTTTT
>many|TRBV7-9|TRBJ2-5|TRBD1
CASSLGQGLGTQYF
TGTGCCAGCAGTTTAGGACAGGGGCTGGGGACCCAGTACTTC
>few|TRBV7-2|TRBJ2-4|-
CASSLALAPGNIQYF
TGTGCCAGCAGCTTAGCGCTGGCCCCCGGGAACATTCAGTACTTC
>many|TRBV4-1|TRBJ2-1|-
CASSQDQWGRRNEQFF
TGCGCCAGCAGCCAAGATCAATGGGGGCGTAGGAATGAGCAGTTCTTC
>-|TRBV4-3|TRBJ1-1|-
CASSQDPRMNTEAFF
TGCGCCAGCAGCCAAGATCCGCGGATGAACACTGAAGCTTTCTTT